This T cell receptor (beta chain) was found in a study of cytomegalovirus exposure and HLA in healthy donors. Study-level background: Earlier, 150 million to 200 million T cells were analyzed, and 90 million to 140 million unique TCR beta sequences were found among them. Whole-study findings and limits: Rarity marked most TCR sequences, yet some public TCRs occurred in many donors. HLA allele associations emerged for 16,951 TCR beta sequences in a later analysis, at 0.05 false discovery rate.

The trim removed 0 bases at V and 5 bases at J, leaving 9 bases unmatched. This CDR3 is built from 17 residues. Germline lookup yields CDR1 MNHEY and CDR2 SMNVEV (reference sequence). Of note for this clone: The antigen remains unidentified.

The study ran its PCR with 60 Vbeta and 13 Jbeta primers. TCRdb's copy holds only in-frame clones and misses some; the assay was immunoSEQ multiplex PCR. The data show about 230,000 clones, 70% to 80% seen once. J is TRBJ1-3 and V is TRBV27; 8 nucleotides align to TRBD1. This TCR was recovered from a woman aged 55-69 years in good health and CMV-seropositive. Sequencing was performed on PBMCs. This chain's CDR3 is CASSLSSQGARRNTIYF. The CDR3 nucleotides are TGTGCCAGCAGTTTATCTTCTCAGGGGGCGCGAAGAAACACCATATATTTT.